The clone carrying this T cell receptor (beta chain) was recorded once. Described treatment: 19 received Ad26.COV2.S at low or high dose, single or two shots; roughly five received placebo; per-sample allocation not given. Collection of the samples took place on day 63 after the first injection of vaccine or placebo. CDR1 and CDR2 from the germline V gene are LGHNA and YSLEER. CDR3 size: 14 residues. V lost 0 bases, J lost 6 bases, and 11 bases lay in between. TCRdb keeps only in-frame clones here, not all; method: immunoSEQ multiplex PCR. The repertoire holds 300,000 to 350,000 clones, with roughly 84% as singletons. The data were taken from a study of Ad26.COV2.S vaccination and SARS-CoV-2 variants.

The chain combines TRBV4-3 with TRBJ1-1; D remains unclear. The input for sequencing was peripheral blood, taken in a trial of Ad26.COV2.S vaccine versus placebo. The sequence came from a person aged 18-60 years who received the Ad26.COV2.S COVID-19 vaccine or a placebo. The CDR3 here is CASSQDVTVAEAFF. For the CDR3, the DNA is TGCGCCAGCAGCCAAGATGTGACGGTTGCTGAAGCTTTCTTT.